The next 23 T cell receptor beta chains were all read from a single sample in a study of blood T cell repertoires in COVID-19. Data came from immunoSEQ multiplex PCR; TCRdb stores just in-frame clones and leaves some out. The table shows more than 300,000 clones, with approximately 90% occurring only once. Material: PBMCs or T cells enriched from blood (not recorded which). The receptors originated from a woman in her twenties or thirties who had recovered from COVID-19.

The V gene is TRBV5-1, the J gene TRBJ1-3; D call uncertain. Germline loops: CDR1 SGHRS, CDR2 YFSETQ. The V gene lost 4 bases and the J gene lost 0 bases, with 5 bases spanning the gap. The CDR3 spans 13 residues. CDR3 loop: CASSVLSGNTIYF. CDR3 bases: TGCGCCAGCAGCGTTCTCTCTGGAAACACCATATATTTT.

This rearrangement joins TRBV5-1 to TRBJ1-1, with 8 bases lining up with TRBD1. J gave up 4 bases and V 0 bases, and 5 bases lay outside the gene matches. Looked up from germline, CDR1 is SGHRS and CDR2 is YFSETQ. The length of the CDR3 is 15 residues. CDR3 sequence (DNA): TGCGCCAGCAGCTTGGTTTACAGGGGGAGCACTGAAGCTTTCTTT. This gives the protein CASSLVYRGSTEAFF.

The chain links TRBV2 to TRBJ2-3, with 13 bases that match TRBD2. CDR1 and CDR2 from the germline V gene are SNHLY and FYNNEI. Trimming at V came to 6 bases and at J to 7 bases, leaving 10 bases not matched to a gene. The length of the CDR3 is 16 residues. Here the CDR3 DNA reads TGTGCCAGCAGAGAGGGACTAGCGGGGACCGGGAATACGCAGTATTTT. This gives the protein CASREGLAGTGNTQYF.

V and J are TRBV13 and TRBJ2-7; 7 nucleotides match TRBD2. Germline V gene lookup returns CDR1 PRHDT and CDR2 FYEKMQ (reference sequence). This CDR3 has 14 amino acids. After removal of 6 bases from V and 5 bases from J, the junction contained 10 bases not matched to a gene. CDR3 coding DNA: TGTGCCAGCAGGCAAGCGGGACGGAAGAACGAGCAGTACTTC. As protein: CASRQAGRKNEQYF.

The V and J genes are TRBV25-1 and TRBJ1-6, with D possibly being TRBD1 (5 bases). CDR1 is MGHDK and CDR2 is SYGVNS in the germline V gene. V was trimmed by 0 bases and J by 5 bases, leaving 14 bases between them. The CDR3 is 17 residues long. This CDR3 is CASSEYSGRVNNSPLHF. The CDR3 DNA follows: TGTGCCAGCAGTGAATATTCGGGCAGGGTAAATAATTCACCCCTCCACTTT.

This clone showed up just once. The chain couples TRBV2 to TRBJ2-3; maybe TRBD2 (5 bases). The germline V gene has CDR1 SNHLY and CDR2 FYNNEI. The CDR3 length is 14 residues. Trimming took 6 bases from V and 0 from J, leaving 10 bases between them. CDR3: CASRRGSSTDTQYF. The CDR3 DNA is TGTGCCAGCAGGCGAGGGAGTAGCACAGATACGCAGTATTTT.

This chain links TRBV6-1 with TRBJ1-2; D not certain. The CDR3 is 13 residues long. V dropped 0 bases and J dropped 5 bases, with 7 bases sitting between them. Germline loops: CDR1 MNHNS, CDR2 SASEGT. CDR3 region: CASSEARSYGYTF. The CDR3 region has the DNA TGTGCCAGCAGTGAAGCGCGGAGTTATGGCTACACCTTC.

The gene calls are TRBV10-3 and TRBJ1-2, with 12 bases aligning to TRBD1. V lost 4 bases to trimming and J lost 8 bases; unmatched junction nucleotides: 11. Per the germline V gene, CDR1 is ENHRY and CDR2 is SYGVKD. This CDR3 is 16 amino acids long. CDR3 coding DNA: TGTGCCATCAGTGCCACGGGACAGGGGGCTTCTTGGGGCTACACCTTC. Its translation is CAISATGQGASWGYTF.

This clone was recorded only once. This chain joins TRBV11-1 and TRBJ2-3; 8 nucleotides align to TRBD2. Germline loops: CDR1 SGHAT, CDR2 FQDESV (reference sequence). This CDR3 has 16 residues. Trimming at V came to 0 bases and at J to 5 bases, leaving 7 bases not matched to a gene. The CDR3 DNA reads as TGTGCCAGCAGCTTAGCGGCCGGACTAGCAGGAGATACGCAGTATTTT. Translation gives CASSLAAGLAGDTQYF.

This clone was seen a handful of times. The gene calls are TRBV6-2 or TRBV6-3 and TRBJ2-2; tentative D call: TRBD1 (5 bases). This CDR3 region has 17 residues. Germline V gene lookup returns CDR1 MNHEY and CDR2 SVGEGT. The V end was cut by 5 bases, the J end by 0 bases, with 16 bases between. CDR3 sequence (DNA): TGTGCCAGCAGTAGGAGATCCACAGGTCCGAACACCGGGGAGCTGTTTTTT. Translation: CASSRRSTGPNTGELFF.

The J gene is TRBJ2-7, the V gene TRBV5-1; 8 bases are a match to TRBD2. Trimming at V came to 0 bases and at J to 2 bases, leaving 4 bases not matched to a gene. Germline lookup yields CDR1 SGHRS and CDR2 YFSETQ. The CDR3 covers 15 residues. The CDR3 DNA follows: TGCGCCAGCAGCTTGGCGGGACTAGAGGCCTACGAGCAGTACTTC. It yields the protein CASSLAGLEAYEQYF.

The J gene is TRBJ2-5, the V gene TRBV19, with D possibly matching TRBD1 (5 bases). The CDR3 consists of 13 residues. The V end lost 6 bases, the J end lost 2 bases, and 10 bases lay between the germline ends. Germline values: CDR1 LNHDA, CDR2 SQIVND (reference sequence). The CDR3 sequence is CASSGRDQETQYF. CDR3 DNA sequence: TGTGCCAGTAGCGGCAGGGATCAAGAGACCCAGTACTTC.

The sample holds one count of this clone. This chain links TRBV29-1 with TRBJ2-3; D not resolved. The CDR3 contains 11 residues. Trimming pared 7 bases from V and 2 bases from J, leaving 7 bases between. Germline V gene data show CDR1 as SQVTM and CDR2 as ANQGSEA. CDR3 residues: CSGLVTDTQYF. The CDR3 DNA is TGCAGCGGCCTAGTCACAGATACGCAGTATTTT.

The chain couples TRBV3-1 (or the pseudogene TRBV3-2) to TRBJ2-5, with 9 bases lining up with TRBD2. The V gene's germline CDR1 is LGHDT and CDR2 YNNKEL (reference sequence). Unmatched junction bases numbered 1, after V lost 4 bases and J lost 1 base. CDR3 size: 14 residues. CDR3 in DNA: TGTGCCAGCAGCCTAGCGGGGGTCCAAGAGACCCAGTACTTC. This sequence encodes CASSLAGVQETQYF.

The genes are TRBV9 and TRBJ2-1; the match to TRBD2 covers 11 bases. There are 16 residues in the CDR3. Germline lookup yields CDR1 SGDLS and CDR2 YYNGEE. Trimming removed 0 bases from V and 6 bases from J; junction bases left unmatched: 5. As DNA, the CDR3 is TGTGCCAGCAGCGTAGGTAGCGGGGGGGCGGGCAATGAGCAGTTCTTC. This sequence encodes CASSVGSGGAGNEQFF.

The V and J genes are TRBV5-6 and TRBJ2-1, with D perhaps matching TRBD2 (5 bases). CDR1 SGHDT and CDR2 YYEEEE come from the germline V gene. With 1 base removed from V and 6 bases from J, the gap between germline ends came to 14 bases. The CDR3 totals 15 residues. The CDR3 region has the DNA TGTGCCAGCAGCTTGAGTTGCGGGCCCTTCAATGAGCAGTTCTTC. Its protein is CASSLSCGPFNEQFF. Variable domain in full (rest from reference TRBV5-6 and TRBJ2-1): DAGVTQSPTHLIKTRGQQVTLRCSPKSGHDTVSWYQQALGQGPQFIFQYYEEEERQRGNFPDRFSGHQFPNYSSELNVNALLLGDSALYLCASSLSCGPFNEQFFGPGTRLTVL.

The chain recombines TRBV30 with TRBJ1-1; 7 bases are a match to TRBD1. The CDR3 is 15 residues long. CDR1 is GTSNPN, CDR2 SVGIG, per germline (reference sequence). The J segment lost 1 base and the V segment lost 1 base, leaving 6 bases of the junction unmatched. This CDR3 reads CAWSGGGAGNTEAFF. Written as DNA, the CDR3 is TGTGCCTGGAGTGGAGGGGGCGCGGGGAACACTGAAGCTTTCTTT.

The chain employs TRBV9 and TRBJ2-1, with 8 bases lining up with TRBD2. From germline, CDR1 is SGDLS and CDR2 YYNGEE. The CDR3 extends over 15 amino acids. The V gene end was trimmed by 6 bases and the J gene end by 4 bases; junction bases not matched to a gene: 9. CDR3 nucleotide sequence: TGTGCCAGCACCCCGGTCGGGGGGGGTTACAATGAGCAGTTCTTC. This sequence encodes CASTPVGGGYNEQFF.

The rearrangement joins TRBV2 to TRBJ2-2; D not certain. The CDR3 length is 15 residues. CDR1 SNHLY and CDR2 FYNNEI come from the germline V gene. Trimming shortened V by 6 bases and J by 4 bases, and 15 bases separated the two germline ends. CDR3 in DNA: TGTGCCAGCAGCGCCAAACGCGATGGCACCGGGGAGCTGTTTTTT. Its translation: CASSAKRDGTGELFF. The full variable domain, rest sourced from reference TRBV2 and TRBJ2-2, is EPEVTQTPSHQVTQMGQEVILRCVPISNHLYFYWYRQILGQKVEFLVSFYNNEISEKSEIFDDQFSVERPDGSNFTLKIRSTKLEDSAMYFCASSAKRDGTGELFFGEGSRLTVL.

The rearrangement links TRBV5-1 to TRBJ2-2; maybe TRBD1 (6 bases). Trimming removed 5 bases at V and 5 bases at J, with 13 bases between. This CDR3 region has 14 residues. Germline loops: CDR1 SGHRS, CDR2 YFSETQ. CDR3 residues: CASRSVGATGELFF. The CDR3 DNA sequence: TGCGCCAGCAGATCTGTGGGGGCGACCGGGGAGCTGTTTTTT.

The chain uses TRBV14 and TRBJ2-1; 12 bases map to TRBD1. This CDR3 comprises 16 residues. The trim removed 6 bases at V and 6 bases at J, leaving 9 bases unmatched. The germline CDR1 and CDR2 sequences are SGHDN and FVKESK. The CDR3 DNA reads TGTGCCAGCAGTCCCCCCGGGACAGGGGGCTTCAATGAGCAGTTCTTC. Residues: CASSPPGTGGFNEQFF.

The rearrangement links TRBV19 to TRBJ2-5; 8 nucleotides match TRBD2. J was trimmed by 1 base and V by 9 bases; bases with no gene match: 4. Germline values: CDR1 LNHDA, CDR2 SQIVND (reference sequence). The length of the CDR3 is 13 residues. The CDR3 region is CASAGGIQETQYF. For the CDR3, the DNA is TGTGCCAGCGCGGGGGGAATCCAAGAGACCCAGTACTTC.

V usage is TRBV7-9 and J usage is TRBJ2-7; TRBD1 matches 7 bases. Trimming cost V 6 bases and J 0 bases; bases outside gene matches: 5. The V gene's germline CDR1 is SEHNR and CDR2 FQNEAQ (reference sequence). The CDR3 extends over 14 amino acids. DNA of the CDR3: TGTGCCAGCAGATATGGACAGGACTCCTACGAGCAGTACTTC. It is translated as CASRYGQDSYEQYF.